The 11 T cell receptor beta chains below come from one sample, sequenced in a study of tumor-infiltrating lymphocytes in oesophageal squamous cell carcinoma. TCRdb recomputed calls from the PCR reads with MiXCR, one row per CDR3 protein. Of about 12,000 distinct CDR3 sequences listed, about 50% were seen once; the top ten hold under 35%. The sequencing input was esophageal tumor tissue. The receptors were gathered from a female donor with esophageal squamous cell carcinoma.

The V gene is TRBV12-3 or TRBV12-4, the J gene TRBJ2-5; 11 positions match TRBD1. Matching the DNA end better, TRBJ2-6 makes the J call doubtful. This CDR3 contains 16 residues. The CDR3 loop is CATSGTGGSGANVLTF. The CDR3 coding sequence is TGTGCCACCTCCGGGACAGGGGGCTCTGGGGCCAACGTCCTGACTTTC.

On this clonotype itself: A much bigger clone sits one base away, suggesting this may be a read error. The genes are TRBV5-4 and TRBJ2-3, with D possibly being TRBD2 (5 bases). V lost 0 bases and J 14 bases, leaving 13 bases between the germline ends. CDR1 and CDR2 (germline): SGHNT, YYREEE (reference sequence). The CDR3 is 12 amino acids. The CDR3 is CASSLGTGELYF. The CDR3 DNA reads TGTGCCAGCAGCTTGGGCACCGGGGAGCTGTATTTT.

The chain employs TRBV11-2 and TRBJ2-1; D call uncertain. The DNA matches TRBJ2-7 better at its end, which makes the J call doubtful. CDR1 SGHAT and CDR2 FQNNGV come from the germline V gene. CDR3 length: 14 amino acids. This CDR3 reads CASSLAGFSTVQYF. CDR3 coding DNA: TGTGCCAGCAGCTTAGCCGGTTTCTCGACGGTGCAGTACTTC.

This sequence joins TRBV5-1 and TRBJ1-4; 8 bases agree with TRBD1. Looked up from germline, CDR1 is SGHRS and CDR2 is YFSETQ. Trimming cost V 0 bases and J 7 bases; bases outside gene matches: 5. The CDR3 contains 15 residues. CDR3: CASSLAGTGGEKLFF. For the CDR3, the DNA is TGCGCCAGCAGCTTGGCTGGAACAGGGGGTGAAAAACTGTTTTTT. The full variable domain, completed using reference TRBV5-1 and TRBJ1-4, is KAGVTQTPRYLIKTRGQQVTLSCSPISGHRSVSWYQQTPGQGLQFLFEYFSETQRNKGNFPGRFSGRQFSNSRSEMNVSTLELGDSALYLCASSLAGTGGEKLFFGSGTQLSVL.

This clonotype was found a few times. The V gene is TRBV7-9, the J gene TRBJ2-3, with TRBD1 as a possible D gene (5 bases). The V end lost 6 bases, the J end lost 13 bases, and 29 bases lay between the germline ends. Germline lookup yields CDR1 SEHNR and CDR2 FQNEAQ (reference sequence). There are 16 residues in the CDR3. CDR3 in DNA: TGTGCCAGCAGTCATTCCTCAGGGCGACTTGTTCGTCGTGAGTATTTT. Amino acid sequence: CASSHSSGRLVRREYF.

This rearrangement joins TRBV24-1 to TRBJ2-1, with 14 bases lining up with TRBD2. The germline gives CDR1 KGHDR, CDR2 SFDVKD. V shed 4 bases and J 8 bases; nucleotides not matched to a gene: 12. This CDR3 has 18 amino acids. The CDR3 DNA reads TGTGCCACCAGTGACTCCGGGACTAGCGGGGGCCTGGGGTATGAGCAGTTCTTC. This translates into CATSDSGTSGGLGYEQFF.

V and J are TRBV4-2 and TRBJ2-5; a possible D gene is TRBD1 (6 bases). The closer fit of TRBJ2-1 to the DNA end suggests the J call may be wrong. The CDR3 totals 16 residues. CDR1 and CDR2 (germline): LGHNA, YNFKEQ. In nucleotides, the CDR3 is TGTGCCAGCAGCCGAACCGCGACAGGTTTATCCGATGAGCAGTTCTTC. Protein sequence: CASSRTATGLSDEQFF.

This clonotype was observed a few times. The V call is TRBV7-6, the J call TRBJ2-1; TRBD2 is a possible D gene (6 bases). The germline gives CDR1 SGHVS, CDR2 FNYEAQ. The CDR3 extends over 13 amino acids. Deletions cut 7 bases from V and 10 bases from J, with 17 bases between. CDR3 sequence (DNA): TGTGCCAGCACCTTGGACGGGGAGGACGAGCAGTTCTTC. It is translated as CASTLDGEDEQFF.

This rearrangement joins TRBV7-8 to TRBJ2-7; no clear D. The J call is uncertain, as TRBJ2-5 better fits the DNA end. Germline V gene sequence: CDR1 SGHVS, CDR2 FQNEAQ. The CDR3 contains 13 residues. The CDR3 loop reads CASSLVNLETQYF. In nucleotides, the CDR3 is TGTGCCAGCAGCTTAGTTAACTTAGAGACCCAGTACTTC.

This chain connects TRBV7-2 to TRBJ1-6, with no clear D. The J call is in doubt because the DNA end fits TRBJ1-5 better. CDR1 SGHTA and CDR2 FQGNSA come from the germline V gene. The CDR3 length is 13 residues. The CDR3 reads CASSSDRGQPQHF. The CDR3 DNA follows: TGTGCCAGCAGCTCTGACCGCGGTCAGCCCCAGCATTTT.

This clonotype was seen ten or more times. The chain employs TRBV7-9 and TRBJ2-5; 7 positions match TRBD1. Germline CDR1 SEHNR, CDR2 FQNEAQ (reference sequence). The CDR3 is 14 residues long. With 0 bases clipped from V and 5 bases from J, the junction kept 3 bases outside the gene matches. The CDR3: CASSLAGTDETQYF. CDR3 bases: TGTGCCAGCAGCTTAGCCGGGACAGACGAGACCCAGTACTTC.